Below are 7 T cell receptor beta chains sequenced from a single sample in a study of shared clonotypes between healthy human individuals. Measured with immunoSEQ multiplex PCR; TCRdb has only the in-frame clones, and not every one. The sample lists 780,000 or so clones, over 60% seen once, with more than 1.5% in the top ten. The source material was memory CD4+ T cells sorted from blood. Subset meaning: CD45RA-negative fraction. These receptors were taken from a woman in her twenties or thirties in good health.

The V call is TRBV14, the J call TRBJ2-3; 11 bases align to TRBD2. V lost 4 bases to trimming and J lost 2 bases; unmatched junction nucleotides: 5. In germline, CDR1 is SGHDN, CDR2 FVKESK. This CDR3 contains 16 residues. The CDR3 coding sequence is TGTGCCAGCAGCCGCCGACTAGCGGGACTCACAGATACGCAGTATTTT. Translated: CASSRRLAGLTDTQYF.

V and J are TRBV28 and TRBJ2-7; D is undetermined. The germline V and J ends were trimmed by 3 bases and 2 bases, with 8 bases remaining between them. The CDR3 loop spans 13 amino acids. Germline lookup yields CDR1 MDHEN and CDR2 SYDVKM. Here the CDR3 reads CASSFSAPYEQYF. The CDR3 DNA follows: TGTGCCAGCAGTTTCTCTGCCCCCTACGAGCAGTACTTC.

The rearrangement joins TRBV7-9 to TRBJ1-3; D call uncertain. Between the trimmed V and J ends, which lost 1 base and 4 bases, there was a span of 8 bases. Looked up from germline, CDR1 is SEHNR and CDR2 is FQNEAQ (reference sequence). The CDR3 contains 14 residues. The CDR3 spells CASSLELTGNTIYF. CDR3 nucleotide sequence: TGTGCCAGCAGCTTAGAGCTTACGGGAAACACCATATATTTT.

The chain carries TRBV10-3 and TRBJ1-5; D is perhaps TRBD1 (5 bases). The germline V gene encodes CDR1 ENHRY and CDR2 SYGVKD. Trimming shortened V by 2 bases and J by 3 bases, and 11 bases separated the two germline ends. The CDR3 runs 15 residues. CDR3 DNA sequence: TGTGCCATCAGTGAGAGCGACAGTTCCAATCAGCCCCAGCATTTT. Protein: CAISESDSSNQPQHF.

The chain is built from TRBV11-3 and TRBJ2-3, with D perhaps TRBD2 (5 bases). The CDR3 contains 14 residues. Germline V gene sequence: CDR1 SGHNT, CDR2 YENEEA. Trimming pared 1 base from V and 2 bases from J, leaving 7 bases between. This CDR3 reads CASSLAGITDTQYF. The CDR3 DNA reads TGTGCCAGCAGCTTAGCGGGGATCACAGATACGCAGTATTTT.

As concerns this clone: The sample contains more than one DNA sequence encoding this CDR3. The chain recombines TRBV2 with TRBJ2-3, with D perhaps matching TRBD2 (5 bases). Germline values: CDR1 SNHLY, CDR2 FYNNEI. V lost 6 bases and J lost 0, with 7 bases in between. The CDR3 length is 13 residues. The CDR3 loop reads CASRTTSTDTQYF. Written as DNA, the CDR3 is TGTGCCAGCAGGACTACTAGCACAGATACGCAGTATTTT.

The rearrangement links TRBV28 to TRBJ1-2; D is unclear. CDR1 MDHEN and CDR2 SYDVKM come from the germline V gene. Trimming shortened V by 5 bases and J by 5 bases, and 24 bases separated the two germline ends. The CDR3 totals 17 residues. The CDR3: CASSVGGSIGRPYGYTF. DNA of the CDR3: TGTGCCAGCAGTGTAGGTGGTAGTATTGGCAGGCCTTATGGCTACACCTTC.